The rows below give T cell receptor beta chains drawn from one sample of a study of blood T cells in healthy people across ages. From the 5' RACE reads, TCRdb called clonotypes with MiXCR, one entry per CDR3 protein. The data show roughly 1,700,000 distinct CDR3 sequences, with 28% seen just once and 7% to 9% held by the top ten. The sequenced sample was blood. The receptors stem from a woman aged 25 to 39 in good health. Each CDR3 is given without its conserved first and last residue. The order of the fields is V gene, J gene, CDR3 protein.

>TRBV4-1|TRBJ1-2
ASSQVSGQENPYGYT
>TRBV6-2/TRBV6-3|TRBJ2-7
ASIGQGPYEQY
>TRBV20-1|TRBJ2-5
SATKSQALAGEGTQY
>TRBV4-2|TRBJ1-1
ASSQERRGAF
>TRBV6-6|TRBJ1-1
ASSCSLGGGTEAF
>TRBV20-1|TRBJ2-7
SADRDRTSDEQY
>TRBV7-8|TRBJ2-5
ASSWGRGGAYQETQY
>TRBV5-1|TRBJ2-1
ASSLEAGGAENEQF
>TRBV9|TRBJ1-6
ASSSNSQSPLH
>TRBV10-2|TRBJ1-2
ASSERKRNYGYT
>TRBV7-9|TRBJ2-7
ASTHGGAGENEQY
>TRBV7-6|TRBJ2-1
ASSSQGIYNEQF
>TRBV29-1|TRBJ1-1
SVVGRVVTEAF
>TRBV10-3|TRBJ1-1
AILGRLGLNTEAF
>TRBV9|TRBJ1-2
ASSVETGLIDYGYT
>TRBV20-1|TRBJ1-5
SAVQGSWQPQH
>TRBV20-1|TRBJ2-1
SAPGLGASDEQF
>TRBV5-1|TRBJ2-5
ASSIGVRGRGGTSEQY
>TRBV7-2|TRBJ2-7
ASSRTSIEQY